This T cell receptor beta chain was sequenced in a study of control samples from healthy donors and cancer patients. The germline CDR1 and CDR2 sequences are MNHEY and SMNVEV (reference sequence). The V gene lost 1 base and the J gene lost 5 bases, with 14 bases spanning the gap. The CDR3 loop spans 16 amino acids. The repertoire was sequenced with immunoSEQ multiplex PCR; TCRdb's copy has only in-frame clones and lacks some. Of 75,000 to 95,000 clones listed, about nine tenths are singletons. The chain uses TRBV27 and TRBJ2-2, with D tentatively TRBD2 (7 bases). Specimen: blood. This clonotype was sampled from a woman aged 18-30 years in good health. The CDR3 DNA sequence: TGTGCCAGCAGTTTATTCAGGGGAGGGAGGACCGGGGAGCTGTTTTTT. Its translation is CASSLFRGGRTGELFF.